This T cell receptor beta chain is drawn from a study of blood T cell repertoires in COVID-19 (dated by TCRdb to about 2020). Study-level background: Collaborator samples came from the United States, Italy and Spain and covered acute and convalescent phases of COVID-19. The material from the prospective study consisted of cDNA or gDNA derived from T cells, B-cell-depleted T cells, or PBMCs. The dataset comprised deeply sampled blood TCRbeta repertoires from subjects exposed to, actively infected with, or recovered from COVID-19. The repertoires were released in a freely available public database intended as a resource for research on the immune response to SARS-CoV-2. Samples were obtained from the ongoing ImmuneRACE study (first 160 participants) and from over 1,000 subjects provided by 6 global collaborators. Sample metadata almost always included a de-identified subject ID, COVID-19 status, age in years and sex. Where HLA class I and class II types were available, the types were taken from metadata supplied by the sample provider, not from assay-based typing.

Findings and caveats that apply to the study as a whole: The amount of clinical and demographic metadata varied by source and participant and was provided uncurated.

TCRbeta CDR3 regions were amplified from genomic DNA by means of the immunoSEQ Assay, a bias-controlled multiplex PCR. The original methods were these. The number of nucleated cells in each sample was estimated from the amplification of reference gene primers within the assay. To quantify the absolute abundance of each unique TCRbeta CDR3 rearrangement, sequence reads were collapsed and filtered. For each sample, productive Simpson clonality was calculated as the square root of Simpson's diversity index across productive rearrangements. TCRdb carries this immuneACCESS record with in-frame sequences only. Its versions omit some clonotypes, under half of them owing to an unresolved V gene in the studies checked, with the rest unexplained. The V and J calls and clone size are taken from that table; D and trimming were inferred from the DNA. Across this sample there are 250,000 or so clones, with about 90% seen only once. The ten biggest clones cover more than 1% of the sample.

Inclusive of the bounding cysteine and phenylalanine, the CDR3 is 15 residues long. Only the CDR3 portion is preserved as DNA: 45 bases, with reading frame beginning at the first base. The germline V and J ends show losses of 5 bases and 0 bases respectively, and no gene match explains 6 bases of the junction. The germline V gene encodes CDR1 MNHEY and CDR2 SVGAGI. Participants in the prospective study were aged roughly 18 to 100 years, lived in some 24 United States geographic areas, and enrolled through a virtual design. To assign participants to cohorts, the prospective study relied on clinical history that participants themselves reported in a screening survey and a study questionnaire. Each participant in the prospective study had whole blood, serum and a nasopharyngeal or oropharyngeal swab collected by mobile phlebotomists. Additional blood draws and questionnaires over an approximately 2-month period could optionally be provided by prospective study participants. Before DNA extraction, prospective study blood samples were shipped either frozen or at room temperature.

In this sample, this clone turned up once. Its cognate antigen has yet to be identified. No quality values exist for individual bases; no much larger clone is one base distant. Sequencing used PBMCs or T cells enriched from blood (not recorded which). The receptor was derived from a human donor in a cohort exposed to, infected with or recovered from COVID-19 (not recorded which). The donor label of this sample is uncertain. This sequence uses TRBV6-5 and TRBJ1-1; 7 middle bases align to TRBD1. The DNA sequence is TGTGCCAGCAGTCCAGGGACAGAACTGAACACTGAAGCTTTCTTT. Translated, it gives CASSPGTELNTEAFF.